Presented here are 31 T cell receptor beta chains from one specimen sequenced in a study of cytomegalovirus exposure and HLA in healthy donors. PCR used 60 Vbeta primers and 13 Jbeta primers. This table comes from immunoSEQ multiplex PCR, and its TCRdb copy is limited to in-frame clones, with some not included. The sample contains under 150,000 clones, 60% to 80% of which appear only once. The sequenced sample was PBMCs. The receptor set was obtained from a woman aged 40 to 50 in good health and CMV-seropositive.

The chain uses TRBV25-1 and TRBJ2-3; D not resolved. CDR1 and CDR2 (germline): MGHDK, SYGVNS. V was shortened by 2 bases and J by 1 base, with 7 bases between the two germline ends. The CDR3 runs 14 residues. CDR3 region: CASSESQGTDTQYF. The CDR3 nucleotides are TGTGCCAGCAGTGAAAGTCAGGGCACAGATACGCAGTATTTT.

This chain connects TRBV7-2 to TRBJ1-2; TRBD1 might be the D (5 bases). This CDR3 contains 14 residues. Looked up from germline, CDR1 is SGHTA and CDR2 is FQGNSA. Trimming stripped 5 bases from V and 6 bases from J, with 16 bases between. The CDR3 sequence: CASSLGAGRHGYTF. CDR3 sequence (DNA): TGTGCCAGCAGCCTCGGGGCGGGGCGGCATGGCTACACCTTC.

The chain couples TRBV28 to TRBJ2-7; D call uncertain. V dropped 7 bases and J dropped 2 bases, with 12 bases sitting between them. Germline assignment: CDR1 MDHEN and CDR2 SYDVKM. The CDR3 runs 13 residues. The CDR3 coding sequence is TGTGCCAGCACGTCCCCTAACCCCTACGAGCAGTACTTC. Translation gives CASTSPNPYEQYF. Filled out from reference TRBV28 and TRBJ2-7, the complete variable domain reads DVKVTQSSRYLVKRTGEKVFLECVQDMDHENMFWYRQDPGLGLRLIYFSYDVKMKEKGDIPEGYSVSREKKERFSLILESASTNQTSMYLCASTSPNPYEQYFGPGTRLTVT.

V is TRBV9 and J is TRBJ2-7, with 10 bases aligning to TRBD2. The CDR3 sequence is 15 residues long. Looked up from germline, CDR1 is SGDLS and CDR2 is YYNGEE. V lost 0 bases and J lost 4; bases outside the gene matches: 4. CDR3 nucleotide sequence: TGTGCCAGCAGCGTAGATCCTAGCGGGGGTTACGAGCAGTACTTC. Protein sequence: CASSVDPSGGYEQYF.

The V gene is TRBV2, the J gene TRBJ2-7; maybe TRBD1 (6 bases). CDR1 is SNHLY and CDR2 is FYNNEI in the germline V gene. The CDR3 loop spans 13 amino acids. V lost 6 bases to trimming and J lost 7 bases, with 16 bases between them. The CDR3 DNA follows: TGTGCCAGCAGCGGGGTTGGGCAGGGGGAGCAGTACTTC. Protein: CASSGVGQGEQYF.

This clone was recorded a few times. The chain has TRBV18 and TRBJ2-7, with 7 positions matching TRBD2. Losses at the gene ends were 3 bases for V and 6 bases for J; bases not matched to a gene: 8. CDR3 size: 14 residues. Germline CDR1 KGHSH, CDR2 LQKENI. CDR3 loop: CASSPPWGGGEQYF. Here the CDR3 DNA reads TGTGCCAGCTCACCCCCGTGGGGGGGTGGCGAGCAGTACTTC.

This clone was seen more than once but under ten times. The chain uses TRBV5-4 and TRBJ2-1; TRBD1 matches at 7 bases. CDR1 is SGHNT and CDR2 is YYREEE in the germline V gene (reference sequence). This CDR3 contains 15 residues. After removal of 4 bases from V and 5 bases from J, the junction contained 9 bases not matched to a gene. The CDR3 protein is CASSQYRTGHNEQFF. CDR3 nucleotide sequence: TGTGCCAGCAGCCAATACCGGACAGGCCACAATGAGCAGTTCTTC.

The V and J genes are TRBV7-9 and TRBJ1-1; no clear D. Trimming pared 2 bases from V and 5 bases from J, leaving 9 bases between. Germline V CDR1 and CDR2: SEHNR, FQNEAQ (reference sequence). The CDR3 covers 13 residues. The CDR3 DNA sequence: TGTGCCAGCAGCTTATCAACCGAGACTGAAGCTTTCTTT. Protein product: CASSLSTETEAFF.

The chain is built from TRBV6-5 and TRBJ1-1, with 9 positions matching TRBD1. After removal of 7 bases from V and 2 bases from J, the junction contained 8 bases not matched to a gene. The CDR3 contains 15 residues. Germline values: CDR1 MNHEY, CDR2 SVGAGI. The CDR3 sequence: CASTTLGQGNTEAFF. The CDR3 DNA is TGTGCCAGCACTACCCTGGGACAGGGAAACACTGAAGCTTTCTTT.

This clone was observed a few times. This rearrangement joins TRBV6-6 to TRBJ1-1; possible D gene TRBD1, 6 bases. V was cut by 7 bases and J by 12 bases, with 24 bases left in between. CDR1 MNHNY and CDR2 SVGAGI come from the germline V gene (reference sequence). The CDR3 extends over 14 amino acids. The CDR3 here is CASINPSRPGVTFF. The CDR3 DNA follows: TGTGCCAGCATTAACCCCAGCCGGCCAGGGGTGACTTTCTTT.

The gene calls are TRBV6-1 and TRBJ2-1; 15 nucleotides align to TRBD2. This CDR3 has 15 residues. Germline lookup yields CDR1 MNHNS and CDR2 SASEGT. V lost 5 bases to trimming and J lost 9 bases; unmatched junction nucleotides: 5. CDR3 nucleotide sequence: TGTGCCAGCAGTTGGACTAGCGGGGGGGCTGGTGAGCAGTTCTTC. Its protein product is CASSWTSGGAGEQFF.

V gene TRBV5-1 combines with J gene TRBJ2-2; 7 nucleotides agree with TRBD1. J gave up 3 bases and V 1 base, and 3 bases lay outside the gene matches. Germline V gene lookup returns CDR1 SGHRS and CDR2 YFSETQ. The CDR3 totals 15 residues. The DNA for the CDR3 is TGCGCCAGCAGCTTGAGTCAGGGGGACACCGGGGAGCTGTTTTTT. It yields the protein CASSLSQGDTGELFF.

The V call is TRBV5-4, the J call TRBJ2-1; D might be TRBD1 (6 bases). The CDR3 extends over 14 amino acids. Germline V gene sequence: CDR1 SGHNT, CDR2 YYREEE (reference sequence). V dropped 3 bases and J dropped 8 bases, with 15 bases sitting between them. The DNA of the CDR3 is TGTGCCAGCAGCTCCCTCACTTACAGGGATGAGCAGTTCTTC. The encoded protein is CASSSLTYRDEQFF.

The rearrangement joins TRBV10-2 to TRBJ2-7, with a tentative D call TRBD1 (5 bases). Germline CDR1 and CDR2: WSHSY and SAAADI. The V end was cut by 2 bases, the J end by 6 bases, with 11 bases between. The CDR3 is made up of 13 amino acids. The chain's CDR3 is CASSEQGGLEQYF. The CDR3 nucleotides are TGCGCCAGCAGTGAGCAGGGCGGCCTCGAGCAGTACTTC.

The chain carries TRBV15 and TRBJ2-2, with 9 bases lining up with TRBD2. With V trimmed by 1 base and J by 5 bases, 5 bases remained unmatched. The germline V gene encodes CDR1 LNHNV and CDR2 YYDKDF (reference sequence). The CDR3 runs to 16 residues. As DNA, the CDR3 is TGTGCCACCAGCAGAGCTAGCGGGGTAGTGACCGGGGAGCTGTTTTTT. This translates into CATSRASGVVTGELFF.

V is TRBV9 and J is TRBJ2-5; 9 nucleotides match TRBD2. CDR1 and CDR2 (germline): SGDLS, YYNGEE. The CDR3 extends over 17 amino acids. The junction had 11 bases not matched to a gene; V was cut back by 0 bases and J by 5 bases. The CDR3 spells CASSVGERSGGRETQYF. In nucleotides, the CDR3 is TGTGCCAGCAGCGTAGGGGAGAGGAGCGGGGGGAGGGAGACCCAGTACTTC.

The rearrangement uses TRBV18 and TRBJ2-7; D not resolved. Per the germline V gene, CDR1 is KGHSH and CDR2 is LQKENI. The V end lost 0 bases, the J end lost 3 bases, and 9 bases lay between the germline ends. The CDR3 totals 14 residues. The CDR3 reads CASSPPQIYYEQYF. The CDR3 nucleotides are TGTGCCAGCTCACCACCGCAGATTTACTACGAGCAGTACTTC.

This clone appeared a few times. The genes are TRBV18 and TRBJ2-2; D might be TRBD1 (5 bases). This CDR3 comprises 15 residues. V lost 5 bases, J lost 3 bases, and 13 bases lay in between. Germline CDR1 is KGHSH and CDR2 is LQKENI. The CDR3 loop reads CASSSDIRDTGELFF. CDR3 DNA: TGTGCCAGCTCATCGGACATTCGGGACACCGGGGAGCTGTTTTTT.

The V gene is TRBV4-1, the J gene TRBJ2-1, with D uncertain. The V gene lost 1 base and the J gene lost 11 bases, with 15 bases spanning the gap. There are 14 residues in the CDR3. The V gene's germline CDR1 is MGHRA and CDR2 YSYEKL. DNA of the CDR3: TGCGCCAGCAGCCAAGGCCCGGGTCCGGCCCAGCAGTTCTTC. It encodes CASSQGPGPAQQFF.

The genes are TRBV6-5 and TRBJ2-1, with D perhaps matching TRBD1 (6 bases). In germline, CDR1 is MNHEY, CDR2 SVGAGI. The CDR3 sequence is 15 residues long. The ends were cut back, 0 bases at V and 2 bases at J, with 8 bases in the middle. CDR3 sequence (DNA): TGTGCCAGCAGTTACTCTCAGGGGCCCTACAATGAGCAGTTCTTC. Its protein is CASSYSQGPYNEQFF.

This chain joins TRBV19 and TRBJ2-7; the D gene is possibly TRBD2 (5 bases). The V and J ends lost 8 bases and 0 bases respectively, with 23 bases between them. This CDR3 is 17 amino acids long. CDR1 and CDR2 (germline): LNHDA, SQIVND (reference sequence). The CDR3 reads CASSLIRGAGASYEQYF. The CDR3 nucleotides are TGTGCCAGTTCCTTAATTCGGGGAGCAGGCGCCTCCTACGAGCAGTACTTC.

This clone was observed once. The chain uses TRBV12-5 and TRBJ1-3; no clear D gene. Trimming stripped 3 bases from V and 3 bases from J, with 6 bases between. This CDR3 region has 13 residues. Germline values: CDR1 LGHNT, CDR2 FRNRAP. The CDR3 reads CASGFSGGNTIYF. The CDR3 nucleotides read TGTGCTAGTGGTTTTTCGGGTGGAAACACCATATATTTT.

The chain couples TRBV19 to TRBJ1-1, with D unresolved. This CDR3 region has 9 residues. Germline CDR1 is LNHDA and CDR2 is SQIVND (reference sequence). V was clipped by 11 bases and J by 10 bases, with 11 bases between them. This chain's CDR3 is CALAVGAFF. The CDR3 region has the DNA TGTGCCCTTGCCGTCGGAGCTTTCTTT.

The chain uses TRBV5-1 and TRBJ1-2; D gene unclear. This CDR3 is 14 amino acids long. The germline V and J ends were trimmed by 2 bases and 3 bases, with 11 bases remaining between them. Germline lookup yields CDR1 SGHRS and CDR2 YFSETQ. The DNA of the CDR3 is TGCGCCAGCAGCTTCCTGGGCATGGACTATGGCTACACCTTC. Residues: CASSFLGMDYGYTF.

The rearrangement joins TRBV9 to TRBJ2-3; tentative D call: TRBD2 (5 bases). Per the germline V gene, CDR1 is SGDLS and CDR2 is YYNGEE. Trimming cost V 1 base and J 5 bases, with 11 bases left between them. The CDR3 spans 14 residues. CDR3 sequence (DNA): TGTGCCAGCAGCGTATACGGGGAACAAGATACGCAGTATTTT. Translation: CASSVYGEQDTQYF.

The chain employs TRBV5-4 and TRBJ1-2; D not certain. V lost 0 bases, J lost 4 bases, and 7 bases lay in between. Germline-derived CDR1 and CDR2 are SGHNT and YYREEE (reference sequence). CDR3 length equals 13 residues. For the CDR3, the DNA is TGTGCCAGCAGCTTGGTTCGGGGCTATGGCTACACCTTC. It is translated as CASSLVRGYGYTF. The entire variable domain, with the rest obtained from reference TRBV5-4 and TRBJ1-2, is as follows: ETGVTQSPTHLIKTRGQQVTLRCSSQSGHNTVSWYQQALGQGPQFIFQYYREEENGRGNFPPRFSGLQFPNYSSELNVNALELDDSALYLCASSLVRGYGYTFGSGTRLTVV.

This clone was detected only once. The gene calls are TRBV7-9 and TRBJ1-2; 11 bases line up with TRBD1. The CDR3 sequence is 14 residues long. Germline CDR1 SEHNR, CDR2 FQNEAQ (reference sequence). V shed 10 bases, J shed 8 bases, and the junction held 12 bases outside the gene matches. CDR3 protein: CAIPRTGGAWGYTF. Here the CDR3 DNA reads TGTGCCATACCTCGGACAGGGGGCGCGTGGGGCTACACCTTC.

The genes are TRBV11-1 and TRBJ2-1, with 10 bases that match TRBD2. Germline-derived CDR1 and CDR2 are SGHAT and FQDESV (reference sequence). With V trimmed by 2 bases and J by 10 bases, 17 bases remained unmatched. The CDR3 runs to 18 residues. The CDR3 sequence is CASSLLAGAPRSVREQFF. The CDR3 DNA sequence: TGTGCCAGCAGCTTACTAGCGGGGGCCCCCCGAAGTGTTAGGGAGCAGTTCTTC.

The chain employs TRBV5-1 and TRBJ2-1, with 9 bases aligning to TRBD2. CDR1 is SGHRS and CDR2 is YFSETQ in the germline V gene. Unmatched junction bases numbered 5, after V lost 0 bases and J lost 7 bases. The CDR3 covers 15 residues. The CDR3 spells CASSLGRGGVNEQFF. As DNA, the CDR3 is TGCGCCAGCAGCTTGGGGCGGGGGGGCGTAAATGAGCAGTTCTTC.

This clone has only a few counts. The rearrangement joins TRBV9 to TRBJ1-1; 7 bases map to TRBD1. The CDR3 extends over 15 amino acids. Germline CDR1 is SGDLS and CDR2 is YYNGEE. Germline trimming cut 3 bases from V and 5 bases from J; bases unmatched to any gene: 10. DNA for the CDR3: TGTGCCAGCAGCGGGGGGGACAGAACGAAGACTGAAGCTTTCTTT. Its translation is CASSGGDRTKTEAFF.

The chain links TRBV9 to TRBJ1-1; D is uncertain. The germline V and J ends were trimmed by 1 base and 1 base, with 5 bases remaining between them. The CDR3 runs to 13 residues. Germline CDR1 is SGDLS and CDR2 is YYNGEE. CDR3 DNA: TGTGCCAGCAGCGTATACAGGAACACTGAAGCTTTCTTT. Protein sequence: CASSVYRNTEAFF.